This TCR beta chain was obtained from a study of Ad26.COV2.S vaccination and SARS-CoV-2 variants. Overall study: The vaccine Ad26.COV2.S was put into the muscle once, or twice with 56 days between. Findings of the study overall: Assessments of TCR breadth and depth may have underestimated the total T cell responses.

In germline, CDR1 is SGHTA, CDR2 FQGNSA. CDR3 length: 14 amino acids. V gave up 3 bases and J gave up 1 base, with 9 bases separating them. The assay was immunoSEQ multiplex PCR, and TCRdb's table has in-frame clones only and misses some. The sample records over 400,000 clones, roughly 90% being singletons. Treatment defined: around 19 received Ad26.COV2.S at low or high dose, single or two shots; 5 received placebo; per-sample allocation not given. Sampling happened 63 days after the first vaccine or placebo injection. This Boston cohort included adults aged 18-55 years. Of note for this clone: The antigen remains undetermined.

The starting material was peripheral blood, obtained in a trial of Ad26.COV2.S vaccine versus placebo. The source of this sequence is a person aged 18-60 years who received the Ad26.COV2.S COVID-19 vaccine or a placebo. The chain couples TRBV7-2 to TRBJ1-1; D remains ambiguous. The CDR3 nucleotides are TGTGCCAGCAGCTTCCGGACGTGGAACACTGAAGCTTTCTTT. Its translation: CASSFRTWNTEAFF.